This is a list of T cell receptor beta chains from one sample in a study of PD-1 blockade in classical Hodgkin lymphoma. The repertoire was sequenced with immunoSEQ multiplex PCR; TCRdb's copy has only in-frame clones and lacks some. The profile shows 130,000 to 150,000 clones, around 84% of them singletons. The sample in question was peripheral blood mononuclear cells (PBMCs), obtained before the second cycle of nivolumab. The receptors were gathered from a human donor with classical Hodgkin lymphoma. The CDR3 runs from the conserved cysteine through the conserved F or W. A D gene is named only where the DNA matches it firmly. A clone size is listed for some rows: how often the clone was seen (once, few, many), or a class if it is expanded.

j_call: TRBJ1-4
clone_size: NA
d_call: NA
v_call: TRBV5-6
cdr3_nt: TGTGCCAGCAGCTTGGTTACGGGGGCCCTGAGGGAAAAACTGTTTTTT
cdr3_aa: CASSLVTGALREKLFF

j_call: TRBJ1-2
clone_size: NA
d_call: TRBD1
v_call: TRBV11-2
cdr3_nt: TGTGCCAGCACCCAGACAGGGAGCAACTATGGCTACACCTTC
cdr3_aa: CASTQTGSNYGYTF

j_call: TRBJ2-2
clone_size: NA
d_call: TRBD1
v_call: TRBV15
cdr3_nt: TGTGCCACCAGCAGAGGGGGACAGGGGGGCACCGGGGAGCTGTTTTTT
cdr3_aa: CATSRGGQGGTGELFF

j_call: TRBJ2-1
clone_size: NA
d_call: NA
v_call: TRBV5-1
cdr3_nt: TGCGCCAGCAGCCTTCAGGGGAATTCCTACAATGAGCAGTTCTTC
cdr3_aa: CASSLQGNSYNEQFF

j_call: TRBJ2-2
clone_size: few
d_call: TRBD1
v_call: TRBV5-6
cdr3_nt: TGTGCCAGCAGCTTGGTCCGTTGGTCTGACAGGGTGACCGGGGAGCTGTTTTTT
cdr3_aa: CASSLVRWSDRVTGELFF

j_call: TRBJ1-1
clone_size: NA
d_call: NA
v_call: TRBV10-3
cdr3_nt: TGTGCCAGCAGTTACAGGAACACTGAAGCTTTCTTT
cdr3_aa: CASSYRNTEAFF

j_call: TRBJ2-1
clone_size: NA
d_call: TRBD2
v_call: TRBV6-6
cdr3_nt: TGTGCCAGCAGAAATACCGGACTAGACAATGAGCAGTTCTTC
cdr3_aa: CASRNTGLDNEQFF

j_call: TRBJ2-7
clone_size: NA
d_call: NA
v_call: TRBV7-9
cdr3_nt: TGTGCCAGCAGCTTAACGAAAGGGTACGAGCAGTACTTC
cdr3_aa: CASSLTKGYEQYF

j_call: TRBJ1-5
clone_size: once
d_call: NA
v_call: TRBV19
cdr3_nt: TGTGCCAGTAGTATAACGGGGGATCCCAGAGGCAATCAGCCCCAGCATTTT
cdr3_aa: CASSITGDPRGNQPQHF

j_call: TRBJ2-7
clone_size: NA
d_call: NA
v_call: TRBV6-5
cdr3_nt: TGTGCCGTTGGGAAGTACTCCTACGAGCAGTACTTC
cdr3_aa: CAVGKYSYEQYF

j_call: TRBJ1-1
clone_size: NA
d_call: TRBD1
v_call: TRBV27
cdr3_nt: TGTGCCAGCAGTCCAGGGGCGGACAGGGTAAACACTGAAGCTTTCTTT
cdr3_aa: CASSPGADRVNTEAFF

j_call: TRBJ2-1
clone_size: NA
d_call: TRBD2
v_call: TRBV7-9
cdr3_nt: TGTGCCAGCAGCTGGACCACCGGGTACGTAGCGGGGACTGAGCAGTTCTTC
cdr3_aa: CASSWTTGYVAGTEQFF

j_call: TRBJ2-2
clone_size: NA
d_call: NA
v_call: TRBV6-5
cdr3_nt: TGTGCCAGCAGTTTCGGCGTAACCACCGGGGAGCTGTTTTTT
cdr3_aa: CASSFGVTTGELFF

j_call: TRBJ1-4
clone_size: NA
d_call: TRBD1
v_call: TRBV9
cdr3_nt: TGTGCCAGCAGCGTAGCGTTATCCGGGACAGGGAACGAAAAACTGTTTTTT
cdr3_aa: CASSVALSGTGNEKLFF

j_call: TRBJ1-2
clone_size: NA
d_call: NA
v_call: TRBV6-5
cdr3_nt: TGTGCCAGCAGTTACGGGTCTGGGCCAGCGGGCTATGGCTACACCTTC
cdr3_aa: CASSYGSGPAGYGYTF

j_call: TRBJ1-2
clone_size: once
d_call: NA
v_call: TRBV30
cdr3_nt: TGTGCCTGGAGTGTAGTCACCGCAGGGAACTATGGCTACACCTTC
cdr3_aa: CAWSVVTAGNYGYTF

j_call: TRBJ2-3
clone_size: NA
d_call: NA
v_call: TRBV10-3
cdr3_nt: TGTGCCATCAGCCAATTAGCGCAGGCCCCAGATACGCAGTATTTT
cdr3_aa: CAISQLAQAPDTQYF

j_call: TRBJ1-4
clone_size: NA
d_call: NA
v_call: TRBV19
cdr3_nt: TGTGCCAGTAGTATAGTAGGTGAAAAACTGTTTTTT
cdr3_aa: CASSIVGEKLFF

j_call: TRBJ2-2
clone_size: NA
d_call: NA
v_call: TRBV9
cdr3_nt: TGTGCCAGCAGCGTAGGGGCCCATACCGGGGAGCTGTTTTTT
cdr3_aa: CASSVGAHTGELFF

j_call: TRBJ2-5
clone_size: few
d_call: NA
v_call: TRBV5-1
cdr3_nt: TGCGCCAGCAACCGGGGCCCGAGCCAAGAGACCCAGTACTTC
cdr3_aa: CASNRGPSQETQYF

j_call: TRBJ2-1
clone_size: NA
d_call: NA
v_call: TRBV27
cdr3_nt: TGTGCCAGCAGTCCGAGACTAAGCCCGGCGCCCTACAATGAGCAGTTCTTC
cdr3_aa: CASSPRLSPAPYNEQFF

j_call: TRBJ2-3
clone_size: NA
d_call: TRBD2
v_call: TRBV11-2
cdr3_nt: TGTGCCAGCAGCTCTCCGGTGACTAGCGGGGGATTTGAGACAGATACGCAGTATTTT
cdr3_aa: CASSSPVTSGGFETDTQYF

j_call: TRBJ2-6
clone_size: NA
d_call: NA
v_call: TRBV19
cdr3_nt: TGTGCCAGTAGTCGCGGCGGACAGTCCTGGACCTCTGGGGCCAACGTCCTGACTTTC
cdr3_aa: CASSRGGQSWTSGANVLTF

j_call: TRBJ1-2
clone_size: NA
d_call: NA
v_call: TRBV6-6
cdr3_nt: TGTGCCAGCAGTTACTCTGGGACGTCCTATGGCTACACCTTC
cdr3_aa: CASSYSGTSYGYTF

j_call: TRBJ1-4
clone_size: NA
d_call: NA
v_call: TRBV6-5
cdr3_nt: TGTGCCAGCAGTTACTTGGTAGCAACTAATGAAAAACTGTTTTTT
cdr3_aa: CASSYLVATNEKLFF

j_call: TRBJ2-7
clone_size: NA
d_call: NA
v_call: TRBV9
cdr3_nt: TGTGCCAGCAGCGTAGCGGGGACTCCGGTTTACGAGCAGTACTTC
cdr3_aa: CASSVAGTPVYEQYF

j_call: TRBJ2-7
clone_size: NA
d_call: NA
v_call: TRBV7-2
cdr3_nt: TGTGCCAGCAGCGTCGCTAGCAGCACCTACGAGCAGTACTTC
cdr3_aa: CASSVASSTYEQYF

j_call: TRBJ2-7
clone_size: once
d_call: NA
v_call: TRBV2
cdr3_nt: TGTGCCAGCAGTGGTCGTGGGGGGGGCCTCTACGAGCAGTACTTC
cdr3_aa: CASSGRGGGLYEQYF

j_call: TRBJ2-3
clone_size: once
d_call: NA
v_call: TRBV5-5
cdr3_nt: TGTGCCAGCAGTTGGGCGGGGATCACAGATACGCAGTATTTT
cdr3_aa: CASSWAGITDTQYF